The rows below give T cell receptor beta chains drawn from one sample of a study of blood T cell repertoires in COVID-19. Assay used: immunoSEQ multiplex PCR; TCRdb lists only in-frame clones, some missing. The sample holds around 180,000 clones; approximately 84% are singletons and the top ten take under 8.5%. Sequences were obtained from peripheral blood. The receptors shown here come from a human donor in a cohort sampled during active COVID-19. Each CDR3 is given without its conserved first and last residue.

TRBJ2-7 TRBV20-1 SAISDYEQY
TRBJ1-6 TRBV6-6 ASSYSSGDTQPLH
TRBJ1-2 TRBV9 ASSVDLGRNYGYT
TRBJ1-4 TRBV27 ASSSPTGGTNEKLF
TRBJ2-7 TRBV6-5 ASSTRGSSYEQY
TRBJ2-7 TRBV2 ASSVGGGEQY
TRBJ2-7 TRBV5-4 ASSFGGQGTSYEQY
TRBJ1-4 TRBV19 ASSSQLPNEKLF
TRBJ2-1 TRBV7-9 ASRGPTGYNEQF
TRBJ1-5 TRBV6-5 ASRPGLLSNQPQH
TRBJ2-1 TRBV3-1/TRBV3-2 ASSQEFGQNNEQF
TRBJ2-2 TRBV6-5 ASSSGTGTGELF
TRBJ2-7 TRBV18 ASSPRRVNRQLDYEQY
TRBJ1-1 TRBV6-7 ASKGRGPDKDTEAF